The table lists the clone carrying this TCR beta chain with a few counts. Its matching antigen is unknown. This CDR3 is built from 15 residues. Germline V gene data show CDR1 as SGHDT and CDR2 as YYEEEE. V dropped 0 bases and J dropped 7; count of bases not matched to a gene: 10. A multiplex PCR was run with 60 Vbeta primers and 13 Jbeta primers. This table comes from immunoSEQ multiplex PCR, and its TCRdb copy is limited to in-frame clones, with some not included. The sample consists of tens of thousands of clones, approximately 74% of them appearing once. The entry originates in a study of cytomegalovirus exposure and HLA in healthy donors. Study-wide points: DRB1 showed the most TCR associations and HLA-C the fewest in a later analysis, as rates varied by HLA locus. Follow-up analysis later connected one missense variant in DCLRE1C with trimming of TCR beta V- and J-genes.

Healthy bone marrow donors supplied every sample. This clonotype was sampled from a woman between 45 and 65 years old in good health and CMV-seropositive. The chain employs TRBV5-6 and TRBJ2-7, with 7 positions matching TRBD1. The sample taken for sequencing was PBMCs. The CDR3 region has the DNA TGTGCCAGCAGCTTGGTGAGACAGGGTTTTCGGGAGCAGTACTTC. Translation gives CASSLVRQGFREQYF. Combining the CDR3 with reference TRBV5-6 and TRBJ2-7 gives the whole variable domain DAGVTQSPTHLIKTRGQQVTLRCSPKSGHDTVSWYQQALGQGPQFIFQYYEEEERQRGNFPDRFSGHQFPNYSSELNVNALLLGDSALYLCASSLVRQGFREQYFGPGTRLTVT.